The 10 T cell receptor beta chains below were found in one sample sequenced in a study of cytomegalovirus exposure and HLA in healthy donors. In the PCR, 60 Vbeta and 13 Jbeta primers were used. Measured with immunoSEQ multiplex PCR; TCRdb has only the in-frame clones, and not every one. This table holds 150,000 to 250,000 clones, 82% found once. Source material: PBMCs. Receptors were obtained from a woman aged 50 to 60 in good health and CMV-seropositive.

This clone was seen more than once but under ten times. The rearrangement links TRBV5-1 to TRBJ2-1; 10 nucleotides match TRBD2. There are 14 residues in the CDR3. The V and J ends lost 7 bases and 3 bases, in that order; junction bases with no gene match: 4. CDR1 and CDR2 from the germline V gene are SGHRS and YFSETQ. CDR3: CASSRTSGYNEQFF. The CDR3 DNA is TGCGCCAGCTCGAGGACTAGCGGCTACAATGAGCAGTTCTTC.

The genes are TRBV10-2 and TRBJ1-5; 10 bases map to TRBD1. Germline V gene sequence: CDR1 WSHSY, CDR2 SAAADI. The V and J ends lost 5 bases and 7 bases, in that order; junction bases with no gene match: 5. The CDR3 totals 14 residues. CDR3: CASSTDRGRQPQHF. As DNA, the CDR3 is TGCGCCAGCAGTACAGACAGGGGGCGGCAGCCCCAGCATTTT.

This clone was detected once. This chain's CDR3 is CASSSPGHTSGNTIYF. In DNA form, the CDR3 reads TGTGCCAGCAGCTCTCCGGGACATACCTCTGGAAACACCATATATTTT. The chain uses TRBV7-2 and TRBJ1-3, with D possibly being TRBD1 (6 bases). The germline V and J ends were trimmed by 4 bases and 0 bases, with 13 bases remaining between them. Germline V gene sequence: CDR1 SGHTA, CDR2 FQGNSA. There are 16 residues in the CDR3. The variable domain in full, completed from reference TRBV7-2 and TRBJ1-3, reads GAGVSQSPSNKVTEKGKDVELRCDPISGHTALYWYRQSLGQGLEFLIYFQGNSAPDKSGLPSDRFSAERTGGSVSTLTIQRTQQEDSAVYLCASSSPGHTSGNTIYFGEGSWLTVV.

The chain links TRBV5-5 to TRBJ1-3; 7 positions match TRBD1. Germline values: CDR1 SGHKS, CDR2 YYEKEE (reference sequence). V lost 4 bases and J lost 0; bases outside the gene matches: 7. This CDR3 has 16 residues. Here the CDR3 reads CASSAGQAFSGNTIYF. The CDR3 DNA reads TGTGCCAGCAGCGCCGGACAGGCTTTCTCTGGAAACACCATATATTTT.

V gene TRBV9 combines with J gene TRBJ2-3; 7 bases match TRBD2. V gave up 0 bases and J gave up 7 bases; unmatched junction bases: 5. Germline CDR1 reads SGDLS; CDR2 reads YYNGEE. CDR3 size: 14 residues. The CDR3 sequence is CASSVDVLAHTQYF. CDR3 DNA sequence: TGTGCCAGCAGCGTAGATGTACTAGCGCATACGCAGTATTTT.

The chain recombines TRBV6-4 with TRBJ2-2; D uncertain. Germline V CDR1 and CDR2: MRHNA, SNTAGT. CDR3 length: 13 amino acids. The V and J ends lost 0 bases and 6 bases respectively, with 5 bases between them. The CDR3 bases are TGTGCCAGCAGTGACTCCAGTTCCGGGGAGCTGTTTTTT. Protein sequence: CASSDSSSGELFF.

This rearrangement joins TRBV28 to TRBJ2-7, with 8 bases matching TRBD1. CDR3 length equals 14 residues. The J segment lost 7 bases and the V segment lost 7 bases, leaving 12 bases of the junction unmatched. CDR1 is MDHEN and CDR2 is SYDVKM in the germline V gene. The CDR3 coding sequence is TGTGCCAGCACAAACCCGGACAGGGCGTGGGAGCAGTACTTC. Residues: CASTNPDRAWEQYF.

V gene TRBV30 combines with J gene TRBJ2-2; D might be TRBD2 (7 bases). CDR1 is GTSNPN and CDR2 is SVGIG in the germline V gene (reference sequence). The CDR3 contains 16 residues. Trimming took 3 bases from V and 5 from J, leaving 19 bases between them. The CDR3 nucleotides read TGTGCCTGGAGGGGACGGGGGGCAAGAAGGACCGGGGAGCTGTTTTTT. This translates into CAWRGRGARRTGELFF. Full variable domain (remainder filled in from reference TRBV30 and TRBJ2-2): SQTIHQWPATLVQPVGSPLSLECTVEGTSNPNLYWYRQAAGRGLQLLFYSVGIGQISSEVPQNLSASRPQDRQFILSSKKLLLSDSGFYLCAWRGRGARRTGELFFGEGSRLTVL.

This clone was counted once. The CDR3 region has the DNA TGTGCCAGCAGCGCTGGGGGGGTCGGCTACACCTTC. Amino acids: CASSAGGVGYTF. The rearrangement joins TRBV14 to TRBJ1-2; possibly TRBD1 for D (5 bases). The CDR3 loop spans 12 amino acids. The germline CDR1 and CDR2 sequences are SGHDN and FVKESK. V shed 5 bases and J shed 8 bases, with 12 bases lying between them.

On this clone: The sample contains more than one DNA sequence encoding this CDR3. The chain couples TRBV28 to TRBJ1-2, with no clear D. The CDR3 consists of 13 residues. CDR1 and CDR2 from the germline V gene are MDHEN and SYDVKM. V lost 2 bases and J lost 1, with 5 bases in between. As DNA, the CDR3 is TGTGCCAGCAGTTTAGGCGGTAACTATGGCTACACCTTC. Its protein product is CASSLGGNYGYTF.